These T cell receptor beta chains were read from a single sample in a study of shared clonotypes between healthy human individuals. Generated by immunoSEQ multiplex PCR, the TCRdb table keeps only in-frame clones and is missing some. The sample holds some 790,000 clones; just under 75% are singletons and the top ten take about 1.7%. The sample taken for sequencing was memory CD4+ T cells sorted from blood. These receptors came from a woman aged 25 to 45 in good health. The conserved cysteine and the conserved F or W are not part of the CDR3 here.

CDR3 protein	V gene	J gene
ASTKSGMQGSQPQH	TRBV7-2	TRBJ1-5
ASSNLRDRSYNEQF	TRBV27	TRBJ2-1
ASTRQGSGDEQY	TRBV28	TRBJ2-7
ASSLEAGTGYDEQY	TRBV7-9	TRBJ2-7
ASAKGGTSGTSYEQY	TRBV5-1	TRBJ2-7
ASTLFGKLREQF	TRBV28	TRBJ2-1
ASSYDSGSDTEAF	TRBV6-5	TRBJ1-1
ASSFEPTGSGNTIY	TRBV5-1	TRBJ1-3
ASGPTANYGYT	TRBV28	TRBJ1-2
ASSPRGAGGHNEQF	TRBV11-3	TRBJ2-1
ASSVTLAGGTDTQY	TRBV9	TRBJ2-3
ASCPWGFGNEQF	TRBV21-1	TRBJ2-1
ASSFSGYGYT	TRBV28	TRBJ1-2
ASSFSSSGEQY	TRBV27	TRBJ2-7
ASSPAREANYGYT	TRBV18	TRBJ1-2
ASRHSSGTGEQY	TRBV19	TRBJ2-7
ATGTSGGINEQF	TRBV19	TRBJ2-1
ASSQDRGPDTQY	TRBV11-2	TRBJ2-3
ASSSMGRGETQY	TRBV7-3	TRBJ2-5
SGRDGERTQY	TRBV29-1	TRBJ2-5
SVRVAGADTQY	TRBV29-1	TRBJ2-3
ASSETGINEKLF	TRBV11-2	TRBJ1-4
AWSPGMVETQY	TRBV30	TRBJ2-5